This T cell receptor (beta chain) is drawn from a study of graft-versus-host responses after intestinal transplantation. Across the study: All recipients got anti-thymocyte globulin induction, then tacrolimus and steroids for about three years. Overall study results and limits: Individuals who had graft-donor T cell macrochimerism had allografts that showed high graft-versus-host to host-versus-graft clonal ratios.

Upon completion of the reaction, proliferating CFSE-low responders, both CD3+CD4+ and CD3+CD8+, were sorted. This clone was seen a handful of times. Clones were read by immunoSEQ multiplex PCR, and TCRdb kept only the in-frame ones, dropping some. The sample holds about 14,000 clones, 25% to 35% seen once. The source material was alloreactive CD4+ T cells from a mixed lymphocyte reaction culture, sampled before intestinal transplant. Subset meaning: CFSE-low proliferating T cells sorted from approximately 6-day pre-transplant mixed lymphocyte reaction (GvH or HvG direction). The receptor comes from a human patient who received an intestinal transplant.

CDR3 residues: CASSSQGLNTEAFF. CDR3 DNA: TGTGCCAGCAGTTCCCAGGGACTGAACACTGAAGCTTTCTTT. The J gene is TRBJ1-1, the V gene TRBV6-1, with D possibly matching TRBD1 (5 bases). Trimming pared 5 bases from V and 0 bases from J, leaving 10 bases between. Per germline, CDR1 MNHNS and CDR2 SASEGT. This CDR3 has 14 amino acids.